This T cell receptor beta chain was profiled in a study of T-cell memory formation after mild COVID-19. This clonotype was counted only a few times. This CDR3 has 14 amino acids. CDR1 and CDR2 (germline): MNHEY, SVGAGI. V dropped 0 bases and J dropped 1 base, with 6 bases sitting between them. MiXCR, applied by TCRdb to the 5' RACE reads, yields one record per CDR3 protein. Among roughly 350,000 distinct CDR3 sequences listed, approximately 15% were seen once. This TCR was recovered from a man between 18 and 29 years old who had mild COVID-19 (a few samples of this study predate the infection). Cell type and time point are not known. The rearrangement uses TRBV6-5 and TRBJ2-5; D is unclear. The sequencing sample was made of PBMCs or a T cell subset sorted from them (not recorded which). Here the CDR3 DNA reads TGTGCCAGCAGTTACTCGTTCGTCCAAGAGACCCAGTACTTC. Amino acids: CASSYSFVQETQYF.